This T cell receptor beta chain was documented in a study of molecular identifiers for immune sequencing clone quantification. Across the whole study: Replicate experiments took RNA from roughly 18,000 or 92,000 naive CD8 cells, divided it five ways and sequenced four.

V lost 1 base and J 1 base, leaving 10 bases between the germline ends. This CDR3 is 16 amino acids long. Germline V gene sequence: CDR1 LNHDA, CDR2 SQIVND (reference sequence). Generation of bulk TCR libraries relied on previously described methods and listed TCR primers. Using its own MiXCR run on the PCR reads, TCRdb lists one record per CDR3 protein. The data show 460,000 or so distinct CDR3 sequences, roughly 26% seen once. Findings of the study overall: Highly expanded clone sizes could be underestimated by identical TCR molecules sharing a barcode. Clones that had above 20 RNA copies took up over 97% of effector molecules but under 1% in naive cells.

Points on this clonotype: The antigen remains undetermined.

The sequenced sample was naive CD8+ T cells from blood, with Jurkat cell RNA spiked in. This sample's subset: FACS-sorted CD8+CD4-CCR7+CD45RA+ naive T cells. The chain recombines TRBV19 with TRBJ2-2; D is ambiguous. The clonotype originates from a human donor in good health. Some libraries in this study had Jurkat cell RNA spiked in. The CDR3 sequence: CASSIGVGLNTGELFF. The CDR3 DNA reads TGTGCCAGTAGTATAGGTGTGGGGTTGAACACCGGGGAGCTGTTTTTT.